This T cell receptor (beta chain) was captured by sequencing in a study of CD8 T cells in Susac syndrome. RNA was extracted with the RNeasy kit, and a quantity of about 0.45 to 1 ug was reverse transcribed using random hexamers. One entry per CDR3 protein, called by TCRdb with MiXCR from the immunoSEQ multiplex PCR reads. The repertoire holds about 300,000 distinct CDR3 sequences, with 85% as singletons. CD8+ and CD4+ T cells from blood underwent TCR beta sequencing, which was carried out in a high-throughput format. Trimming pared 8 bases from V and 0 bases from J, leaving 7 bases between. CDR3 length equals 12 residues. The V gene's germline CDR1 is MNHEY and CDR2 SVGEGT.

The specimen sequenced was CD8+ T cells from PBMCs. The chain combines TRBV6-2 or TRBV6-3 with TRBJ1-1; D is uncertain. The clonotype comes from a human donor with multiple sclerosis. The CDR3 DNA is TGTGCCAGCGGTGGTTTGAACACTGAAGCTTTCTTT. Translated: CASGGLNTEAFF.